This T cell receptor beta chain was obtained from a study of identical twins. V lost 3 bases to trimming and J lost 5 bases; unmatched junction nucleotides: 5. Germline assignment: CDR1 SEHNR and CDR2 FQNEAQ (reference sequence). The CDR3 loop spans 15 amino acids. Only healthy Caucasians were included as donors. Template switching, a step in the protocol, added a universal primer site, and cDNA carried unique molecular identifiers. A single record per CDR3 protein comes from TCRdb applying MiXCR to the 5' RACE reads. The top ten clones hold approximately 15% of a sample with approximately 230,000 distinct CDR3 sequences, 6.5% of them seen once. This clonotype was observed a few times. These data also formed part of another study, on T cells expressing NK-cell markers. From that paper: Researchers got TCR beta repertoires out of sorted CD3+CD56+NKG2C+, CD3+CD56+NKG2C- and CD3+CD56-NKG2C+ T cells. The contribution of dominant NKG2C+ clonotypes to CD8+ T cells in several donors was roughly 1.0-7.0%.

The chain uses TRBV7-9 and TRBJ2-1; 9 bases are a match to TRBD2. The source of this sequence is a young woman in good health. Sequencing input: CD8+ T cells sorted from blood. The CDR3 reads CASSFRASGDNEQFF. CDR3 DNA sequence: TGTGCCAGCAGCTTCCGGGCTAGCGGGGACAATGAGCAGTTCTTC.